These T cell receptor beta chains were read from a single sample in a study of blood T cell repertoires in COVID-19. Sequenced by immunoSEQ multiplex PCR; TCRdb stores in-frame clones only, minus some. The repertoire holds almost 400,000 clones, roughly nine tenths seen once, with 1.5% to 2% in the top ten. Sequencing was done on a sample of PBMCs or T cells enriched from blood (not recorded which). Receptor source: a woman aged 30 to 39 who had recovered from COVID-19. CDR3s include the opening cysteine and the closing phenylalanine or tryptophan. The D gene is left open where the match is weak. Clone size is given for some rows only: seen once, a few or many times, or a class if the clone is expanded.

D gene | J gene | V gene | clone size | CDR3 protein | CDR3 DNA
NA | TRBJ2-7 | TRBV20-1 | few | CSASPLAEQYF | TGCAGTGCTAGCCCATTAGCCGAGCAGTACTTC
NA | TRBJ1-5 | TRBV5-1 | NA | CASSFGEPGQPQHF | TGCGCCAGCAGCTTCGGGGAACCGGGCCAGCCCCAGCATTTT
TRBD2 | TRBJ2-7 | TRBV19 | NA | CASSIGLAGVSYEQYF | TGTGCCAGTAGTATTGGGCTAGCGGGAGTATCCTACGAGCAGTACTTC
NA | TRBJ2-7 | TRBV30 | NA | CAWRDTHYEQYF | TGTGCCTGGAGGGACACCCACTACGAGCAGTACTTC
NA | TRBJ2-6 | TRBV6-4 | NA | CASSSTASNTGANVLTF | TGTGCCAGCAGCAGCACAGCTTCTAATACTGGGGCCAACGTCCTGACTTTC
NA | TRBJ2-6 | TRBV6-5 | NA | CASTIPGANVLTF | TGTGCCAGCACAATCCCTGGGGCCAACGTCCTGACTTTC
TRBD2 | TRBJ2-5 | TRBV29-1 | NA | CSVEGLTSGKETQYF | TGCAGCGTTGAAGGGTTGACTAGCGGAAAAGAGACCCAGTACTTC
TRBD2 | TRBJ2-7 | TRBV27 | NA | CASSLLAGTSSTSSYEQYF | TGTGCCAGCAGTTTATTGGCCGGGACTAGCTCAACGAGCTCCTACGAGCAGTACTTC
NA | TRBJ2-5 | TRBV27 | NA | CASREAMQETQYF | TGTGCCAGCCGGGAAGCCATGCAAGAGACCCAGTACTTC
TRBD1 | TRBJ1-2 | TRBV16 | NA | CASSRTGAHGYTF | TGTGCCAGCAGCCGAACAGGGGCACATGGCTACACCTTC
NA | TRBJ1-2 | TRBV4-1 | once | CASSQDPGGRSGYGYTF | TGCGCCAGCAGCCAAGATCCAGGAGGTAGAAGTGGCTATGGCTACACCTTC
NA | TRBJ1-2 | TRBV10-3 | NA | CAIKGGARDGYTF | TGTGCCATCAAAGGCGGGGCACGTGATGGCTACACCTTC
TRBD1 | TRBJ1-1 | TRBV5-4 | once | CASSPNGQGAPEAFF | TGTGCCAGCAGCCCGAACGGACAGGGGGCCCCTGAAGCTTTCTTT